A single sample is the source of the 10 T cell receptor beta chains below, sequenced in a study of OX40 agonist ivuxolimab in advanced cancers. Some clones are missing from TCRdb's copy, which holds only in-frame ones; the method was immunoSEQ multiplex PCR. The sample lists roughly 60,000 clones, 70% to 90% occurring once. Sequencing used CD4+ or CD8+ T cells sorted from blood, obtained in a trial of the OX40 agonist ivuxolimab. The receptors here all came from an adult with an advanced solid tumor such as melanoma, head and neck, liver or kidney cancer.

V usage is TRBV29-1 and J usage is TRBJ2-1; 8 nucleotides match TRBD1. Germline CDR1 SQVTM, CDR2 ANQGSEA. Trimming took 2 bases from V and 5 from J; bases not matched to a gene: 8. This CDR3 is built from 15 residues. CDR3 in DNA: TGCAGCGTTGAAATTTGGGACAGGTATAACAATGAGCAGTTCTTC. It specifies CSVEIWDRYNNEQFF.

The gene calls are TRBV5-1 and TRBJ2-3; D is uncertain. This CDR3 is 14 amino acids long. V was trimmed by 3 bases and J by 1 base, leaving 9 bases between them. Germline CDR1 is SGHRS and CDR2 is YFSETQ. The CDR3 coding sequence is TGCGCCAGCAGCTCAGAACCTGGCACAGATACGCAGTATTTT. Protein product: CASSSEPGTDTQYF.

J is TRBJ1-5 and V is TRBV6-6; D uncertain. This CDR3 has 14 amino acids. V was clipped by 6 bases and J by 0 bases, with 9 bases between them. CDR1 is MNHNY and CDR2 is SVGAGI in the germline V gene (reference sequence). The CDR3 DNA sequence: TGTGCCAGCAGATATACAGATAGCAATCAGCCCCAGCATTTT. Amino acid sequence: CASRYTDSNQPQHF.

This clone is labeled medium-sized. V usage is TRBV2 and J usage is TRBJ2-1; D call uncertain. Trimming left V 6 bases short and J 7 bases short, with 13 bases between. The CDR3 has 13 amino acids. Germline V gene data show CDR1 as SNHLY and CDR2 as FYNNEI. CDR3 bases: TGTGCCAGCAGAGTACGGTCCGAAAATGAGCAGTTCTTC. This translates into CASRVRSENEQFF.

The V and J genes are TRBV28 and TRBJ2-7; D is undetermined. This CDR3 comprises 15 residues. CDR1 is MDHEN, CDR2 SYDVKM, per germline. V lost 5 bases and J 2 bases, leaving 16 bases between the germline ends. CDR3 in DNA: TGTGCCAGCAGTCCCCCGGCTACGGGCCCCTACGAGCAGTACTTC. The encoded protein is CASSPPATGPYEQYF. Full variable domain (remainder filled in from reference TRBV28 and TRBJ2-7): DVKVTQSSRYLVKRTGEKVFLECVQDMDHENMFWYRQDPGLGLRLIYFSYDVKMKEKGDIPEGYSVSREKKERFSLILESASTNQTSMYLCASSPPATGPYEQYFGPGTRLTVT.

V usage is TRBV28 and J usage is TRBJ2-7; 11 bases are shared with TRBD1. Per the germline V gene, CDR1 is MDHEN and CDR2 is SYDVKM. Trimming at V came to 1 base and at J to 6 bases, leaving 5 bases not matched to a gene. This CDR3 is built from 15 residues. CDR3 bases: TGTGCCAGCAGTTTATTTCCGGGACAGGGGGGCGAGCAGTACTTC. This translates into CASSLFPGQGGEQYF.

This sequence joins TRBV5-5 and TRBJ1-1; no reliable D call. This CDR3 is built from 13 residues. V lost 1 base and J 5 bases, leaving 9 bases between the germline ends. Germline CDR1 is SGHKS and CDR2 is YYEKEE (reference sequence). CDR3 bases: TGTGCCAGCAGCTTGACGGCGGAAACTGAAGCTTTCTTT. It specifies CASSLTAETEAFF.

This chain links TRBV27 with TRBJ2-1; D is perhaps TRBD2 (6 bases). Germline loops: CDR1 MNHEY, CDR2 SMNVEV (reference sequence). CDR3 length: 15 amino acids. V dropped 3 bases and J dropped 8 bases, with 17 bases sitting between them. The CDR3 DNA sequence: TGTGCCAGCAGTTTTCGGGGGAGCCTGGGCTATGAGCAGTTCTTC. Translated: CASSFRGSLGYEQFF.

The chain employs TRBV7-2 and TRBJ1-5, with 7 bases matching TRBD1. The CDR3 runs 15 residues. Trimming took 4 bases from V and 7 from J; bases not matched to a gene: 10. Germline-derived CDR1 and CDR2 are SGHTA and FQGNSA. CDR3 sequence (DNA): TGTGCCAGCAGCTGGAAGACAGGGAAGAACCAGCCCCAGCATTTT. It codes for CASSWKTGKNQPQHF.

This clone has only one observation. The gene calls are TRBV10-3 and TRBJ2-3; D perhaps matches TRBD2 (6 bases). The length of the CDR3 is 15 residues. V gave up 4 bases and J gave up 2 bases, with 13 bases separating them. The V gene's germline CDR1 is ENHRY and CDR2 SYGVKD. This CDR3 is CAISGLVGATDTQYF. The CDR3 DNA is TGTGCCATCAGTGGACTAGTTGGGGCCACAGATACGCAGTATTTT.